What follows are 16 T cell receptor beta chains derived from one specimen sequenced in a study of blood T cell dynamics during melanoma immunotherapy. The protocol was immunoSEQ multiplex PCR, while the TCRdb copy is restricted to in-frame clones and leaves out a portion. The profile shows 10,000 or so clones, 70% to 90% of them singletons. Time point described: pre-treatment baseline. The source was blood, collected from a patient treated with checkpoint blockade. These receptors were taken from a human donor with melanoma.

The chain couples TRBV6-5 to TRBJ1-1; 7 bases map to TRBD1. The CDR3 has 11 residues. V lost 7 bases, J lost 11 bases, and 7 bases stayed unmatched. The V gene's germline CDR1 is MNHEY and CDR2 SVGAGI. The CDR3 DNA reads TGTGCCAGCACCGAGGGACAGTATGCTTTCTTT. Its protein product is CASTEGQYAFF.

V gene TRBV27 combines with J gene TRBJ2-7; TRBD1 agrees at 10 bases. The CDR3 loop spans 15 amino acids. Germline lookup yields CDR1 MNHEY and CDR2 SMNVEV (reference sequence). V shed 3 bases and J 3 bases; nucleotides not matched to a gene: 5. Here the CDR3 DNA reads TGTGCCAGCAGTTTTCGGACAGGGGGTGTCTACGAGCAGTACTTC. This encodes CASSFRTGGVYEQYF.

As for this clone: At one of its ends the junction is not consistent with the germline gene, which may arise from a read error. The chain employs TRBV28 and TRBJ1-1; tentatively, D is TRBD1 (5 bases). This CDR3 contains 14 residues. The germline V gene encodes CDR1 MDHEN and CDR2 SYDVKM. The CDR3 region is CASSLQGMNAEAFF. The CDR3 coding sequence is TGTGCCAGCAGTTTACAGGGAATGAACGCTGAAGCTTTCTTT.

In DNA, the CDR3 is TGTGCCAGCAGTGAAGGGGGACAGGGTGGTCAGCCCCAGCATTTT. This sequence encodes CASSEGGQGGQPQHF. The chain has TRBV2 and TRBJ1-5, with TRBD1 matching 9 bases. Per the germline V gene, CDR1 is SNHLY and CDR2 is FYNNEI. The CDR3 has 15 residues. V trimming: 1 base; J trimming: 6 bases; junction bases outside the gene matches: 4.

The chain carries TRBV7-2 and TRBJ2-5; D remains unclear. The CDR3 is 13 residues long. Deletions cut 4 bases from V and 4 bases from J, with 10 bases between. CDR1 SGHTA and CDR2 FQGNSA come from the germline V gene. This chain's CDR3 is CASSSGPGETQYF. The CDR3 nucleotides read TGTGCCAGCAGCTCCGGACCGGGAGAGACCCAGTACTTC.

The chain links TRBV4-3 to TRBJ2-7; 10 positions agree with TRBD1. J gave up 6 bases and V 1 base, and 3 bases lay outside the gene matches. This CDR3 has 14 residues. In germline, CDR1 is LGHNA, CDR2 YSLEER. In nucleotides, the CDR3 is TGCGCCAGCAGCCAAGGACAGGGGGCCGGCGAGCAGTACTTC. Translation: CASSQGQGAGEQYF.

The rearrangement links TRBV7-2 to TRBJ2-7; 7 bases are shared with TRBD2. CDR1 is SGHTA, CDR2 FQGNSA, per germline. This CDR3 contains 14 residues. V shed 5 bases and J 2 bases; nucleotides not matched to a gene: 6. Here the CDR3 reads CASSGRGGTYEQYF. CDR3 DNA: TGTGCCAGCAGCGGGCGGGGAGGGACCTACGAGCAGTACTTC.

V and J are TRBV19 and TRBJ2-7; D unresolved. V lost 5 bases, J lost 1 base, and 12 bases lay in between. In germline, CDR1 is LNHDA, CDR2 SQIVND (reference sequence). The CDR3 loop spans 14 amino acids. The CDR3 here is CASSSRTDSYEQYF. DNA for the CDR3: TGTGCCAGTAGTTCCCGGACGGATTCCTACGAGCAGTACTTC.

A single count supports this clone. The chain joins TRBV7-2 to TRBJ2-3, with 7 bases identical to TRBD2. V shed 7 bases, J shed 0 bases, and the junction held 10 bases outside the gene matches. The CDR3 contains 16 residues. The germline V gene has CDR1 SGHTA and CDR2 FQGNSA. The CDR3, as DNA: TGTGCCAGCACCCTTTTGGGGGGGTCTAGCACAGATACGCAGTATTTT. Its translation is CASTLLGGSSTDTQYF.

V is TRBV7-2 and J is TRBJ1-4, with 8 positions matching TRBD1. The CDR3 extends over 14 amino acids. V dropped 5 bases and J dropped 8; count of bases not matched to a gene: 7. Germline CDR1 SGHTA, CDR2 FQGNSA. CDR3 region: CASSPGQGREKLFF. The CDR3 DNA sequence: TGTGCCAGCAGCCCCGGACAGGGTAGGGAAAAACTGTTTTTT. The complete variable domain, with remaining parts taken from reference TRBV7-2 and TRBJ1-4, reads GAGVSQSPSNKVTEKGKDVELRCDPISGHTALYWYRQSLGQGLEFLIYFQGNSAPDKSGLPSDRFSAERTGGSVSTLTIQRTQQEDSAVYLCASSPGQGREKLFFGSGTQLSVL.

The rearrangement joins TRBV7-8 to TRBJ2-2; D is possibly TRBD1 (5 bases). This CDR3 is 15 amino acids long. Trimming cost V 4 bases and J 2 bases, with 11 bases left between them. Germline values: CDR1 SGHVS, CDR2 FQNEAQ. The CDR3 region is CASSSRTYNTGELFF. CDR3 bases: TGTGCCAGCAGCTCCCGGACATACAACACCGGGGAGCTGTTTTTT.

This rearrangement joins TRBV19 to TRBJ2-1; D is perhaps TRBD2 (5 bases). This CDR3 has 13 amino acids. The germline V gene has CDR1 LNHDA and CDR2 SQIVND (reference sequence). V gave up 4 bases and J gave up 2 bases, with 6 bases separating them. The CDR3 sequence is CASSRGPYNEQFF. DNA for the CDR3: TGTGCCAGTAGTAGAGGGCCCTACAATGAGCAGTTCTTC.

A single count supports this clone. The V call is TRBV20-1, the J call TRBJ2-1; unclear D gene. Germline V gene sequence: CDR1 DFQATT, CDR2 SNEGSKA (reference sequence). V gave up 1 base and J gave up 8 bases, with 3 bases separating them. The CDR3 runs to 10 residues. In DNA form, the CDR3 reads TGCAGTGCTAGAGGTGATGAGCAGTTCTTC. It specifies CSARGDEQFF.

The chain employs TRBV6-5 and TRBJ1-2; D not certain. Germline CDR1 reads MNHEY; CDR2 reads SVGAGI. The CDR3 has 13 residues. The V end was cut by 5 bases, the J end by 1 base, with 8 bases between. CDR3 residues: CASSEQFNYGYTF. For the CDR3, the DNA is TGTGCCAGCAGTGAGCAATTTAACTATGGCTACACCTTC.

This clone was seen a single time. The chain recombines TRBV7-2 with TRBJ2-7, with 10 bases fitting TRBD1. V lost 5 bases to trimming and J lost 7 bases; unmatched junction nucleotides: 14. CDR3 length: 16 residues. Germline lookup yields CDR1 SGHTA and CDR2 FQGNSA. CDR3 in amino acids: CASSRGLGQGNLEQYF. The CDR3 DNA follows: TGTGCCAGCAGCCGAGGTCTGGGACAGGGGAATTTGGAGCAGTACTTC.

CDR3 amino acids: CASRSRGGSYEQYF. As DNA, the CDR3 is TGTGCCAGCAGGTCTAGGGGCGGCTCCTACGAGCAGTACTTC. The chain employs TRBV6-5 and TRBJ2-7, with D maybe TRBD1 (5 bases). Germline V gives CDR1 MNHEY, CDR2 SVGAGI. The CDR3 consists of 14 residues. V lost 6 bases, J lost 0 bases, and 12 bases lay in between.